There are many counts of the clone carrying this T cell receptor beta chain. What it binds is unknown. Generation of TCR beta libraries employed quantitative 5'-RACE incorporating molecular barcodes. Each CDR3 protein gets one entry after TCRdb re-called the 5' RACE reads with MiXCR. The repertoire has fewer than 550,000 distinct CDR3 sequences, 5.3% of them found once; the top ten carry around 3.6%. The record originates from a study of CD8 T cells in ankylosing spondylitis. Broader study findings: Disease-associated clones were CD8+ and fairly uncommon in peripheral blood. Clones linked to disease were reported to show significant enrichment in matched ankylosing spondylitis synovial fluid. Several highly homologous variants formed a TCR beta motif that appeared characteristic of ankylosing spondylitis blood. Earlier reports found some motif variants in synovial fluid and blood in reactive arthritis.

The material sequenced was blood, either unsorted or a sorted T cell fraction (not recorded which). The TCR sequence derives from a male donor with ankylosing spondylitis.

The CDR3 loop is CASRLTELMNTEAFF. CDR3 nucleotides: TGTGCCAGCAGACTGACAGAACTCATGAACACTGAAGCTTTCTTT. The chain combines TRBV7-2 with TRBJ1-1; the D gene is possibly TRBD1 (5 bases). V was pared by 6 bases and J by 0 bases, with 14 bases between. This CDR3 contains 15 residues. CDR1 is SGHTA, CDR2 FQGNSA, per germline.